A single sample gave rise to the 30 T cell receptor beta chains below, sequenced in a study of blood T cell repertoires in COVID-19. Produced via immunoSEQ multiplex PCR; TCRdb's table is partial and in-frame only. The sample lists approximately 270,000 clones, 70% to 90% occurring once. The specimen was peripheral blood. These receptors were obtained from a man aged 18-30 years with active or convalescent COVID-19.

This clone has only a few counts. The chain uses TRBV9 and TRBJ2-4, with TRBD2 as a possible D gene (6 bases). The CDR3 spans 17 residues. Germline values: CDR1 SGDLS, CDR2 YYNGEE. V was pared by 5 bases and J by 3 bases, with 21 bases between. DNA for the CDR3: TGTGCCAGCAGTGCAGGTTTAGGCGGGGTCCTCAAAAACATTCAGTACTTC. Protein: CASSAGLGGVLKNIQYF.

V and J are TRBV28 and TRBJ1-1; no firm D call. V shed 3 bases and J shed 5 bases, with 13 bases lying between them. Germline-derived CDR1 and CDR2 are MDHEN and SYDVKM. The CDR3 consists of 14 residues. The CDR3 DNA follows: TGTGCCAGCAGTTTCGAGGTACGATGGACTGAAGCTTTCTTT. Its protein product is CASSFEVRWTEAFF. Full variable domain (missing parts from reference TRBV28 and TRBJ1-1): DVKVTQSSRYLVKRTGEKVFLECVQDMDHENMFWYRQDPGLGLRLIYFSYDVKMKEKGDIPEGYSVSREKKERFSLILESASTNQTSMYLCASSFEVRWTEAFFGQGTRLTVV.

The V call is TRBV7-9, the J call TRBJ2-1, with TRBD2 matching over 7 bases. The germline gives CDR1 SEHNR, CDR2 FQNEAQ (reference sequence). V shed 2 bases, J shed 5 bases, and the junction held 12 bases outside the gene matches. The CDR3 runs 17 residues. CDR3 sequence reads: CASSLSSGGLPDNEQFF. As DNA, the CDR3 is TGTGCCAGCAGCTTATCCTCGGGAGGTCTTCCGGACAATGAGCAGTTCTTC.

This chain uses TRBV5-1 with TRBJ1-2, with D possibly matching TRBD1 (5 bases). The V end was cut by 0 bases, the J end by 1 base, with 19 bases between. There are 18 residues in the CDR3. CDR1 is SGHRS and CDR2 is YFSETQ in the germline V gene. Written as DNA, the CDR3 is TGCGCCAGCAGCTTGGCCGGGGGAGTTGCGATTATTAACTATGGCTACACCTTC. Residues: CASSLAGGVAIINYGYTF.

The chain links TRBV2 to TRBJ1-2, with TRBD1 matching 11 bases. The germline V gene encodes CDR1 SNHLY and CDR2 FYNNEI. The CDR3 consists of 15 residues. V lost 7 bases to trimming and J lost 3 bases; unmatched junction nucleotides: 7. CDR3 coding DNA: TGTGCCAGCATCCGGGACAGGGGGTTTTACTATGGCTACACCTTC. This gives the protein CASIRDRGFYYGYTF.

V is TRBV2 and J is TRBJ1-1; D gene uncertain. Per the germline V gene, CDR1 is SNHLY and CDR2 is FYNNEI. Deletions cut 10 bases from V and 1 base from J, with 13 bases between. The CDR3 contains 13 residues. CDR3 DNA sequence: TGTGCCAACCACCGCGGGGAGAACACTGAAGCTTTCTTT. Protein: CANHRGENTEAFF.

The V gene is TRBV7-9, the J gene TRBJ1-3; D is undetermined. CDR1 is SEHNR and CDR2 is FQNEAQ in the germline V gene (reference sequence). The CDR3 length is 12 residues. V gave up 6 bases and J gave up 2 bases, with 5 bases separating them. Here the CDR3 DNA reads TGTGCCAGCAGTCTTACTGGAAACACCATATATTTT. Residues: CASSLTGNTIYF.

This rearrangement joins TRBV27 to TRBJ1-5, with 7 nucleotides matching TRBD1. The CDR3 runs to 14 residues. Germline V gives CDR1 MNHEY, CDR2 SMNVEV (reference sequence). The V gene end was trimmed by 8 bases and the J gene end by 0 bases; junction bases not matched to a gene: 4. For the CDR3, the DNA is TGTGCCAGCGCCTACAGGGGTAGCAATCAGCCCCAGCATTTT. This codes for CASAYRGSNQPQHF.

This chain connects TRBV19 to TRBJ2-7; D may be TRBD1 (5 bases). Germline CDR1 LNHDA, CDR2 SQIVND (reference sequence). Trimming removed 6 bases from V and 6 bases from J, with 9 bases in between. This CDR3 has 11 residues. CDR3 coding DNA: TGTGCCAGTAGGCTAGGGGTCGAGCAGTACTTC. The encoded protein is CASRLGVEQYF. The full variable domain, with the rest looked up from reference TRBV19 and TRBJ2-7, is DGGITQSPKYLFRKEGQNVTLSCEQNLNHDAMYWYRQDPGQGLRLIYYSQIVNDFQKGDIAEGYSVSREKKESFPLTVTSAQKNPTAFYLCASRLGVEQYFGPGTRLTVT.

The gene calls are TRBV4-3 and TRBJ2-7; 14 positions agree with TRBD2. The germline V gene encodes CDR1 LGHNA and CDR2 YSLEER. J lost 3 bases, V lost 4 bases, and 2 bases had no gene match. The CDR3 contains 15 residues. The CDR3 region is CASSRGLAGGYEQYF. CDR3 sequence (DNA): TGCGCCAGCAGCCGCGGACTAGCGGGGGGCTACGAGCAGTACTTC.

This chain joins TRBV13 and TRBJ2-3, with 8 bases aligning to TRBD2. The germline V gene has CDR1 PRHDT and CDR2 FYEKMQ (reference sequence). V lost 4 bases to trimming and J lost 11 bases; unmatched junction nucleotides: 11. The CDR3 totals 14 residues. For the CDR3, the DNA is TGTGCCAGCAGCTCCGGACTAGCTCTCGGGGGGCAGTATTTT. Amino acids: CASSSGLALGGQYF.

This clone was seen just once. CDR3: CASSPTSGYNEQFF. The CDR3 DNA reads TGCGCCAGCAGCCCGACTAGCGGCTACAATGAGCAGTTCTTC. This rearrangement joins TRBV4-3 to TRBJ2-1, with TRBD2 identical over 9 bases. Germline assignment: CDR1 LGHNA and CDR2 YSLEER. The trim removed 4 bases at V and 3 bases at J, leaving 1 base unmatched. The CDR3 is 14 amino acids.

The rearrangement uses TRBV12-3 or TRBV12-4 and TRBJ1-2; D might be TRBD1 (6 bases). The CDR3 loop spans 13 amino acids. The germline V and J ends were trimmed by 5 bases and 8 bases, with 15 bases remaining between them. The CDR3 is CASSTSGTPGYTF. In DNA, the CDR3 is TGTGCCAGCAGTACATCCGGGACACCAGGCTACACCTTC.

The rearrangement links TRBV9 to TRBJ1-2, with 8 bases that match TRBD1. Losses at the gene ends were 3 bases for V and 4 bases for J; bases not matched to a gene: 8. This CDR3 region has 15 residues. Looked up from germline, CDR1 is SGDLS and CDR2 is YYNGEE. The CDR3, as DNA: TGTGCCAGCAGCGGAATGGACAGGGCTATCTATGGCTACACCTTC. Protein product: CASSGMDRAIYGYTF.

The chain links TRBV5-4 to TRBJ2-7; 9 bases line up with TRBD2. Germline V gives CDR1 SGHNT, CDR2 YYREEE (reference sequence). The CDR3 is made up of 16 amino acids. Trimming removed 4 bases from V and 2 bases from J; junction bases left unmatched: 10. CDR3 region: CASSPRGTSNTYEQYF. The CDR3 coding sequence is TGTGCCAGCAGCCCCCGCGGGACTAGCAACACCTACGAGCAGTACTTC.

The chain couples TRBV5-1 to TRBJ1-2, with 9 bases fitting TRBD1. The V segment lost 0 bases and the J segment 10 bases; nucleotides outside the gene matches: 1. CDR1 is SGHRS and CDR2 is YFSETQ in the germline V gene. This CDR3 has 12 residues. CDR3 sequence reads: CASSLGTGDYTF. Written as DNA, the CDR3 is TGCGCCAGCAGCTTGGGGACAGGGGACTACACCTTC.

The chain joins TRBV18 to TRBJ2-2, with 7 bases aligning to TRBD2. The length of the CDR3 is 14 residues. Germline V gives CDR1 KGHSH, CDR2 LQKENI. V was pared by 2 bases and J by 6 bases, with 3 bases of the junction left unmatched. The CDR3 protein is CASSPERDAGELFF. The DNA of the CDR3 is TGTGCCAGCTCACCAGAGCGGGACGCCGGGGAGCTGTTTTTT.

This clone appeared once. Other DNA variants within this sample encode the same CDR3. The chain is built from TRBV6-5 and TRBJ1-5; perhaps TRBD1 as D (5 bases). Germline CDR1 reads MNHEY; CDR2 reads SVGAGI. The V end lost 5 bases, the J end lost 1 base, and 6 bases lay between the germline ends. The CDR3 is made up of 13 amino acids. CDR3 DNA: TGTGCCAGCAGTCCAGGGAGCAATCAGCCCCAGCATTTT. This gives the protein CASSPGSNQPQHF.

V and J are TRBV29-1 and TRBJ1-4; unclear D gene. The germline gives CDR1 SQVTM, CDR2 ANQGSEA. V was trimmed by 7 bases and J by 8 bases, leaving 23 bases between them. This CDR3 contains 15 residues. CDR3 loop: CSAAGSAGRQEKLFF. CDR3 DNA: TGCAGCGCGGCAGGTTCGGCGGGTCGGCAAGAAAAACTGTTTTTT.

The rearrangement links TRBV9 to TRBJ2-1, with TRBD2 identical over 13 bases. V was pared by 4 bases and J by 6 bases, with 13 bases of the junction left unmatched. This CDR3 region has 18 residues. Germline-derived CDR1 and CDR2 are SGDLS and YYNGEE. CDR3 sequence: CASSTPLGTSGISNEQFF. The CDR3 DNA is TGTGCCAGCAGCACACCACTTGGGACTAGCGGGATTAGCAATGAGCAGTTCTTC.

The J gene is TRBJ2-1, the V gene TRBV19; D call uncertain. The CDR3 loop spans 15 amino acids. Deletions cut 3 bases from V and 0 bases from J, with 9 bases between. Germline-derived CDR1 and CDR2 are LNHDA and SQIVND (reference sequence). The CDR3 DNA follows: TGTGCCAGTAGTATGACTCAGAGCTCCTACAATGAGCAGTTCTTC. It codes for CASSMTQSSYNEQFF.

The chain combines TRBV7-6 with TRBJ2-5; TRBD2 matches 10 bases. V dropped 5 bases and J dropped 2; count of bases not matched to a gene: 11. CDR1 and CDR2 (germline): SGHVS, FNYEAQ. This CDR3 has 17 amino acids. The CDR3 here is CASSPRGAGGPQETQYF. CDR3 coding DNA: TGTGCCAGCAGCCCCCGCGGAGCGGGAGGGCCGCAAGAGACCCAGTACTTC. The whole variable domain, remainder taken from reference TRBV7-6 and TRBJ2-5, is GAGVSQSPRYKVTKRGQDVALRCDPISGHVSLYWYRQALGQGPEFLTYFNYEAQQDKSGLPNDRFSAERPEGSISTLTIQRTEQRDSAMYRCASSPRGAGGPQETQYFGPGTRLLVL.

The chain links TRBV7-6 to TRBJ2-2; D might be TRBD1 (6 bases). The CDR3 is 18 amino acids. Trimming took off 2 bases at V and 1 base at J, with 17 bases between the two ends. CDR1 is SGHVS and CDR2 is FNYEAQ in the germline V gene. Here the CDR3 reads CASSLSPIIGGNTGELFF. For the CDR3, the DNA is TGTGCCAGCAGCTTATCCCCTATCATAGGGGGGAACACCGGGGAGCTGTTTTTT.

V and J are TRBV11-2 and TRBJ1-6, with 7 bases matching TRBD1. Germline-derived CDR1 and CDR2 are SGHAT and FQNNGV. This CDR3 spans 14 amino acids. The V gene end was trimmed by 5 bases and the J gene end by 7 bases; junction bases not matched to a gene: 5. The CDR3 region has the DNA TGTGCCAGCAGCCAGCAGGGGGGCAATTCACCCCTCCACTTT. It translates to CASSQQGGNSPLHF. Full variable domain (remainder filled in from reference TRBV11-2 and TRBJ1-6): EAGVAQSPRYKIIEKRQSVAFWCNPISGHATLYWYQQILGQGPKLLIQFQNNGVVDDSQLPKDRFSAERLKGVDSTLKIQPAKLEDSAVYLCASSQQGGNSPLHFGNGTRLTVT.

Here the CDR3 DNA reads TGTGCCAGTAGTACTAGCGGGCCCTACGAGCAGTACTTC. Translation: CASSTSGPYEQYF. The genes are TRBV19 and TRBJ2-7; TRBD2 matches 8 bases. Trimming at V came to 4 bases and at J to 2 bases, leaving 1 base not matched to a gene. The CDR3 extends over 13 amino acids. Germline loops: CDR1 LNHDA, CDR2 SQIVND (reference sequence).

The CDR3: CASSMDKPGGTNEKLFF. The CDR3, as DNA: TGTGCCAGTAGCATGGACAAGCCCGGTGGAACTAATGAAAAACTGTTTTTT. This chain uses TRBV19 with TRBJ1-4, with D possibly matching TRBD1 (5 bases). The germline V gene encodes CDR1 LNHDA and CDR2 SQIVND (reference sequence). CDR3 length equals 17 residues. The V end lost 6 bases, the J end lost 1 base, and 18 bases lay between the germline ends.

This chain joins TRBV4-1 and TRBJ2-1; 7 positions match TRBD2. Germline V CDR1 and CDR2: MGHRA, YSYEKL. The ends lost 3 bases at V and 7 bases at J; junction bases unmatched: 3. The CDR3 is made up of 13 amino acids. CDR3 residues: CASSQALANEQFF. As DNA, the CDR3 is TGCGCCAGCAGCCAGGCACTAGCGAATGAGCAGTTCTTC.

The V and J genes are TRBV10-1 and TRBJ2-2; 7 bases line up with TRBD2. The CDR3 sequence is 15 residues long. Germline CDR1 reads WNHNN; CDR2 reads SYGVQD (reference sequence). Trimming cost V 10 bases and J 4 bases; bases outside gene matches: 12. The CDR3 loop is CATSVGGSGTGELFF. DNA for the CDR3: TGCGCCACCTCGGTCGGGGGGTCGGGCACCGGGGAGCTGTTTTTT.

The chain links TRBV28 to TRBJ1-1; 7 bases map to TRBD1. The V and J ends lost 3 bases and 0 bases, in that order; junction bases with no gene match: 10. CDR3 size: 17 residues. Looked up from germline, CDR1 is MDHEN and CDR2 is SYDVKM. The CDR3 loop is CASSFRGTVIMNTEAFF. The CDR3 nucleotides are TGTGCCAGCAGTTTTAGGGGGACAGTTATAATGAACACTGAAGCTTTCTTT.

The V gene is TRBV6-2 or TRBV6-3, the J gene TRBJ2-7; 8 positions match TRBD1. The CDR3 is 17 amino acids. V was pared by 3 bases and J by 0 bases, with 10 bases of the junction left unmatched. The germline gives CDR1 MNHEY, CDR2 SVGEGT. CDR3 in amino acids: CASSYGDRLAYSYEQYF. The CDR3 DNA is TGTGCCAGCAGTTATGGGGACAGGCTCGCGTACTCCTACGAGCAGTACTTC.